These 13 T cell receptor beta chains share one sample of origin, sequenced in a study of cytomegalovirus exposure and HLA in healthy donors. In the PCR, 60 Vbeta and 13 Jbeta primers were used. TCRdb's table, derived via immunoSEQ multiplex PCR, lists solely in-frame clones and lacks some. Among 79,000 or so clones listed, almost 80% were seen once. The sample was PBMCs. The receptor source for this set is a woman aged 40 to 49 in good health and CMV-seropositive.

The J gene is TRBJ2-5, the V gene TRBV28; 15 bases agree with TRBD2. CDR1 MDHEN and CDR2 SYDVKM come from the germline V gene. Germline trimming cut 6 bases from V and 7 bases from J; bases unmatched to any gene: 12. The CDR3 covers 17 residues. CDR3 bases: TGTGCCAGCAGGAAAGGGACTAGCGGGAGGCTAAGCTGGACCCAGTACTTC. This encodes CASRKGTSGRLSWTQYF.

The V gene is TRBV5-1, the J gene TRBJ2-5; 8 positions match TRBD2. V was clipped by 0 bases and J by 1 base; unmatched bases: 8. There are 17 residues in the CDR3. Germline V gene sequence: CDR1 SGHRS, CDR2 YFSETQ. CDR3 nucleotide sequence: TGCGCCAGCAGCTTGGTCGGAGGTCTAGCGGGCCAAGAGACCCAGTACTTC. It is translated as CASSLVGGLAGQETQYF.

The V gene is TRBV5-1, the J gene TRBJ2-3, with TRBD2 matching over 10 bases. Trimming at V came to 4 bases and at J to 7 bases, leaving 6 bases not matched to a gene. There are 14 residues in the CDR3. Germline V gene lookup returns CDR1 SGHRS and CDR2 YFSETQ. The CDR3 coding sequence is TGCGCCAGCAGCAGCACTAGCGGGGAGAATACGCAGTATTTT. Amino acids: CASSSTSGENTQYF.

The rearrangement links TRBV27 to TRBJ2-1, with 10 bases lining up with TRBD2. This CDR3 contains 16 residues. With V trimmed by 5 bases and J by 5 bases, 9 bases remained unmatched. Germline V gene sequence: CDR1 MNHEY, CDR2 SMNVEV (reference sequence). The CDR3 sequence is CASSTKLAGNHNEQFF. CDR3 sequence (DNA): TGTGCCAGCAGTACAAAACTAGCGGGGAACCACAATGAGCAGTTCTTC.

This clone has just one count. This chain uses TRBV9 with TRBJ1-1; TRBD1 matches 7 bases. CDR3 size: 15 residues. In germline, CDR1 is SGDLS, CDR2 YYNGEE. V lost 3 bases to trimming and J lost 0 bases; unmatched junction nucleotides: 5. In DNA, the CDR3 is TGTGCCAGCAGCGACAGGGGTCTGTTGAACACTGAAGCTTTCTTT. It codes for CASSDRGLLNTEAFF.

V is TRBV30 and J is TRBJ2-7, with D perhaps TRBD1 (7 bases). Germline V lookup: CDR1 GTSNPN, CDR2 SVGIG (reference sequence). The germline V and J ends were trimmed by 5 bases and 0 bases, with 23 bases remaining between them. The CDR3 runs to 17 residues. The CDR3 spells CAWGGNTGVHFSYEQYF. CDR3 DNA: TGTGCCTGGGGGGGGAATACAGGGGTACACTTCTCCTACGAGCAGTACTTC.

The chain joins TRBV7-9 to TRBJ2-1; D is uncertain. Germline-derived CDR1 and CDR2 are SEHNR and FQNEAQ (reference sequence). Trimming left V 6 bases short and J 2 bases short, with 14 bases between. The CDR3 runs to 15 residues. Here the CDR3 reads CASSLGLFPYNEQFF. For the CDR3, the DNA is TGTGCCAGCAGTCTAGGATTATTTCCCTACAATGAGCAGTTCTTC. Full variable domain (outside the CDR3, taken from reference TRBV7-9 and TRBJ2-1): DTGVSQNPRHKITKRGQNVTFRCDPISEHNRLYWYRQTLGQGPEFLTYFQNEAQLEKSRLLSDRFSAERPKGSFSTLEIQRTEQGDSAMYLCASSLGLFPYNEQFFGPGTRLTVL.

This clone was observed once. V and J are TRBV6-5 and TRBJ1-1; 11 bases are shared with TRBD1. The CDR3 loop spans 15 amino acids. The V gene's germline CDR1 is MNHEY and CDR2 SVGAGI. V was clipped by 7 bases and J by 5 bases; unmatched bases: 9. The CDR3 bases are TGTGCCAGCATACCGAGGGACAGGGGGATGACTGAAGCTTTCTTT. Protein sequence: CASIPRDRGMTEAFF.

The V and J genes are TRBV4-2 and TRBJ1-2, with D unclear. V shed 1 base and J shed 4 bases, with 19 bases lying between them. The CDR3 has 17 residues. The germline V gene encodes CDR1 LGHNA and CDR2 YNFKEQ. The CDR3 sequence: CASSQVSQEAISYGYTF. Written as DNA, the CDR3 is TGTGCCAGCAGCCAAGTGTCGCAGGAGGCTATCAGCTATGGCTACACCTTC.

About this clone itself: A junction boundary mismatches the germline segment, possibly from a read error. The same CDR3 arises from other DNA sequences in this sample as well. This chain joins TRBV9 and TRBJ2-3; tentative D call: TRBD2 (6 bases). Per germline, CDR1 SGDLS and CDR2 YYNGEE. This CDR3 spans 15 amino acids. The CDR3 coding sequence is TGTGCCAGCAGCGCCTTAGCGGTCCACACAGATACTCAGTATTTT. Protein: CASSALAVHTDTQYF.

The chain joins TRBV28 to TRBJ2-5; possible D gene TRBD2, 6 bases. V lost 5 bases and J 6 bases, leaving 10 bases between the germline ends. Germline loops: CDR1 MDHEN, CDR2 SYDVKM. This CDR3 region has 12 residues. Here the CDR3 DNA reads TGTGCCAGCAGTGGGGGGTTAAAGACCCAGTACTTC. The encoded protein is CASSGGLKTQYF.

This sequence joins TRBV27 and TRBJ1-2; the match to TRBD1 covers 7 bases. CDR1 and CDR2 from the germline V gene are MNHEY and SMNVEV (reference sequence). This CDR3 is 14 amino acids long. Losses at the gene ends were 7 bases for V and 8 bases for J; bases not matched to a gene: 13. CDR3 region: CASTRTGGGLGYTF. In nucleotides, the CDR3 is TGTGCCAGCACTCGGACAGGAGGGGGTTTAGGCTACACCTTC.

The chain employs TRBV6-1 and TRBJ2-3; 10 bases align to TRBD2. Germline V gives CDR1 MNHNS, CDR2 SASEGT. The CDR3 sequence is 15 residues long. The V segment lost 0 bases and the J segment 4 bases; nucleotides outside the gene matches: 1. The CDR3 bases are TGTGCCAGCAGTGAAGCTAGCGGGGGGCCAGATACGCAGTATTTT. It is translated as CASSEASGGPDTQYF.